The 18 T cell receptor beta chains given below trace back to one sample, sequenced in a study of T cells after yellow fever vaccination. TCRdb passed the 5' RACE reads through MiXCR, listing each CDR3 protein once. The sample holds nearly 550,000 distinct CDR3 sequences; roughly a fifth are singletons and the top ten take 13% to 15%. The specimen comprised PBMCs, sampled 15 days after the yellow fever booster vaccination. The receptors were sampled from a man aged 25 to 45 who received the YFV17D yellow fever vaccine.

This clonotype has a handful of counts. The chain carries TRBV7-2 and TRBJ2-7; D gene uncertain. The V gene's germline CDR1 is SGHTA and CDR2 FQGNSA. The germline V and J ends were trimmed by 4 bases and 7 bases, with 11 bases remaining between them. The CDR3 spans 12 residues. CDR3 sequence (DNA): TGTGCCAGCAGCTCCGGGTTATGGGAGCAGTACTTC. This encodes CASSSGLWEQYF.

The rearrangement joins TRBV20-1 to TRBJ2-7; 7 nucleotides agree with TRBD1. The trim removed 3 bases at V and 0 bases at J, leaving 5 bases unmatched. The germline V gene has CDR1 DFQATT and CDR2 SNEGSKA (reference sequence). The CDR3 is made up of 14 amino acids. The CDR3 protein is CSASPGTASYEQYF. The CDR3 DNA is TGCAGTGCTAGCCCCGGGACAGCCTCCTACGAGCAGTACTTC.

The genes are TRBV4-3 and TRBJ2-3, with 8 bases that match TRBD2. V was clipped by 1 base and J by 3 bases; unmatched bases: 9. The CDR3 covers 17 residues. Germline CDR1 is LGHNA and CDR2 is YSLEER. Here the CDR3 DNA reads TGCGCCAGCAGCCAAGGGGGTCCGGGAGGGAGAACAGATACGCAGTATTTT. Translating gives CASSQGGPGGRTDTQYF.

The chain joins TRBV7-9 to TRBJ1-5, with D perhaps matching TRBD1 (6 bases). Germline-derived CDR1 and CDR2 are SEHNR and FQNEAQ (reference sequence). Trimming removed 3 bases at V and 2 bases at J, with 11 bases between. The CDR3 sequence is 15 residues long. The CDR3 sequence is CASSFGRGGNQPQHF. CDR3 DNA sequence: TGTGCCAGCAGCTTCGGCAGGGGTGGCAATCAGCCCCAGCATTTT.

The chain combines TRBV6-1 with TRBJ2-1; D perhaps matches TRBD1 (5 bases). Trimming left V 7 bases short and J 2 bases short, with 18 bases between. The CDR3 is 16 residues long. CDR1 MNHNS and CDR2 SASEGT come from the germline V gene. CDR3 residues: CASKGLRGDPYNEQFF. CDR3 sequence (DNA): TGTGCCAGCAAGGGGCTGAGAGGAGACCCCTACAATGAGCAGTTCTTC.

The chain joins TRBV6-1 to TRBJ2-5; 12 bases are a match to TRBD2. There are 16 residues in the CDR3. V shed 7 bases, J shed 6 bases, and the junction held 12 bases outside the gene matches. CDR1 MNHNS and CDR2 SASEGT come from the germline V gene. As DNA, the CDR3 is TGTGCCAGCACCCTAGCGGGAGGGCAAGGGGGAAAGACCCAGTACTTC. Protein sequence: CASTLAGGQGGKTQYF.

In its sample, this clonotype was seen once. V gene TRBV7-8 combines with J gene TRBJ2-2, with D unclear. This CDR3 is 16 amino acids long. CDR1 and CDR2 from the germline V gene are SGHVS and FQNEAQ. Deletions cut 5 bases from V and 0 bases from J, with 13 bases between. CDR3 DNA: TGTGCCAGCAGCCCTCGGATCAGCACGAACACCGGGGAGCTGTTTTTT. Protein product: CASSPRISTNTGELFF.

This clonotype was recorded a few times. The chain links TRBV5-1 to TRBJ2-1, with 9 nucleotides matching TRBD2. CDR1 SGHRS and CDR2 YFSETQ come from the germline V gene. The CDR3 contains 19 residues. Trimming cost V 7 bases and J 0 bases; bases outside gene matches: 17. The CDR3 nucleotides read TGCGCCAGCGGCATGGCGCGGGAGGGCCTACTTAGCTCCTACAATGAGCAGTTCTTC. This encodes CASGMAREGLLSSYNEQFF.

CDR3 nucleotide sequence: TGCGCCAGCAGCTTGGCCCGGGGGCGATCCTCCAAGCTGGGGAGTACAGATACGCAGTATTTT. Protein: CASSLARGRSSKLGSTDTQYF. This chain joins TRBV5-1 and TRBJ2-3; D may be TRBD1 or TRBD2 (6 bases each). V lost 0 bases and J lost 3, with 29 bases in between. The CDR3 extends over 21 amino acids. Germline V gene lookup returns CDR1 SGHRS and CDR2 YFSETQ.

The V call is TRBV15, the J call TRBJ2-1; D remains ambiguous. The germline V and J ends were trimmed by 0 bases and 4 bases, with 10 bases remaining between them. Germline-derived CDR1 and CDR2 are LNHNV and YYDKDF (reference sequence). This CDR3 has 15 amino acids. In DNA, the CDR3 is TGTGCCACCAGCAGAGATGGGCCGTCATACAATGAGCAGTTCTTC. Protein product: CATSRDGPSYNEQFF.

This chain uses TRBV23-1 with TRBJ2-3, with 7 bases matching TRBD2. TRBV23-1 counts as an open reading frame of uncertain function. J was trimmed by 3 bases and V by 3 bases; bases with no gene match: 6. This CDR3 is 15 amino acids long. Here the CDR3 DNA reads TGCGCCAGCAGTCATCCTAGCGGAGGAACAGATACGCAGTATTTT. Its protein is CASSHPSGGTDTQYF.

This CDR3 reads CASSSGLAGPTDTQYF. CDR3 nucleotide sequence: TGTGCCAGCAGCTCTGGACTAGCGGGACCCACAGATACGCAGTATTTT. V and J are TRBV11-1 and TRBJ2-3, with 12 bases matching TRBD2. The CDR3 sequence is 16 residues long. The V and J ends lost 4 bases and 2 bases, in that order; junction bases with no gene match: 4. Germline assignment: CDR1 SGHAT and CDR2 FQDESV (reference sequence).

This clonotype was picked up a small number of times. This chain joins TRBV30 and TRBJ2-3; D is uncertain. Deletions cut 2 bases from V and 2 bases from J, with 11 bases between. Looked up from germline, CDR1 is GTSNPN and CDR2 is SVGIG (reference sequence). CDR3 size: 14 residues. The CDR3 region has the DNA TGTGCCTGGAGTTTGGGCCACATCACAGATACGCAGTATTTT. As protein: CAWSLGHITDTQYF.

The chain couples TRBV20-1 to TRBJ2-7, with D perhaps matching TRBD2 (6 bases). V was trimmed by 5 bases and J by 3 bases, leaving 20 bases between them. The length of the CDR3 is 15 residues. Germline V gives CDR1 DFQATT, CDR2 SNEGSKA (reference sequence). The CDR3 protein is CSAAVLVGGLYEQYF. The CDR3 DNA is TGCAGTGCTGCAGTGTTGGTGGGGGGACTCTACGAGCAGTACTTC.

The J gene is TRBJ2-1, the V gene TRBV5-4, with D tentatively TRBD2 (7 bases). The V end was cut by 3 bases, the J end by 0 bases, with 13 bases between. The CDR3 has 16 amino acids. The V gene's germline CDR1 is SGHNT and CDR2 YYREEE (reference sequence). The CDR3 sequence: CASSSGGSNSYNEQFF. In DNA, the CDR3 is TGTGCCAGCAGCTCGGGGGGCTCCAACTCCTACAATGAGCAGTTCTTC.

Only a few counts were recorded for this clonotype. Since a much larger clone is just one base distant, this may be a read error. The chain joins TRBV12-3 or TRBV12-4 to TRBJ1-2, with D perhaps TRBD1 (6 bases). With 3 bases removed from V and 6 bases from J, the gap between germline ends came to 8 bases. The CDR3 totals 12 residues. The CDR3 nucleotides read TGTGCCAGCAGTTTGGACAGCAATGGCTACACCTTC. Translated: CASSLDSNGYTF.

The chain employs TRBV24-1 and TRBJ2-3, with no clear D. Germline V gives CDR1 KGHDR, CDR2 SFDVKD. This CDR3 is 13 amino acids long. V gave up 0 bases and J gave up 4 bases, with 4 bases separating them. The CDR3 loop reads CATSDLYADTQYF. The CDR3 region has the DNA TGTGCCACCAGTGATTTGTACGCAGATACGCAGTATTTT.

The V and J genes are TRBV5-1 and TRBJ2-1, with 8 bases that match TRBD2. The CDR3 loop spans 16 amino acids. Germline values: CDR1 SGHRS, CDR2 YFSETQ. V dropped 4 bases and J dropped 5; count of bases not matched to a gene: 11. The CDR3 is CASSRGELAGHNEQFF. The CDR3 region has the DNA TGCGCCAGCAGCCGGGGGGAGCTAGCGGGCCACAATGAGCAGTTCTTC.